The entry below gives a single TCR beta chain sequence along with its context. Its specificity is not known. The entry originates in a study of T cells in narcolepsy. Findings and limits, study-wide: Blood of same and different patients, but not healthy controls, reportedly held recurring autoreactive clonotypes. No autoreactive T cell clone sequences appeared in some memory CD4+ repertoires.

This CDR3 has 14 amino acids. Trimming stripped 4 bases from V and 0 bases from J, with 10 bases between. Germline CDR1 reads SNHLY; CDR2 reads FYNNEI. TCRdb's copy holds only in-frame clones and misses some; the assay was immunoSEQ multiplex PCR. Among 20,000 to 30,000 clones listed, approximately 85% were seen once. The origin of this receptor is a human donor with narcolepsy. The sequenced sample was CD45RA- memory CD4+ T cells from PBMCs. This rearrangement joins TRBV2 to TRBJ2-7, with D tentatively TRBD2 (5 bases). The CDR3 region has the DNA TGTGCCAGCAGTGCGGGGAGAAGCTCCTACGAGCAGTACTTC. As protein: CASSAGRSSYEQYF. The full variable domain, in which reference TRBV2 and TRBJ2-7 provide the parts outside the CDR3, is EPEVTQTPSHQVTQMGQEVILRCVPISNHLYFYWYRQILGQKVEFLVSFYNNEISEKSEIFDDQFSVERPDGSNFTLKIRSTKLEDSAMYFCASSAGRSSYEQYFGPGTRLTVT.